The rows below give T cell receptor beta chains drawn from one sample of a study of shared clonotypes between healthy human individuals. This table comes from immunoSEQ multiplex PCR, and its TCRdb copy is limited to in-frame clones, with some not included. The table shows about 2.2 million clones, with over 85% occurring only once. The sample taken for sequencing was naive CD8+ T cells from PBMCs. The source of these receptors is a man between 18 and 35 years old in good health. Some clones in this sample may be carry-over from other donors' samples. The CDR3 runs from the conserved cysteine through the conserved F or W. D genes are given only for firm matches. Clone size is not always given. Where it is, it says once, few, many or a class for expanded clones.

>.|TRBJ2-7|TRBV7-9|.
TGTGCCAGCAGCCCTCAACTCCGGGACGGAAGCTCCTACGAGCAGTACTTC
CASSPQLRDGSSYEQYF
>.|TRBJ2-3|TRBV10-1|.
TGCGCCAGCAGTGTACAGCGGAGCTCCACAGATACGCAGTATTTT
CASSVQRSSTDTQYF
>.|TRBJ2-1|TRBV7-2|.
TGTGCCAGCAGCTTATGGGGGACTCTCTACAATGAGCAGTTCTTC
CASSLWGTLYNEQFF
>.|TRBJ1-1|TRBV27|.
TGTGCCAGCGCAAGCTTGGAGGACACTGAAGCTTTCTTT
CASASLEDTEAFF
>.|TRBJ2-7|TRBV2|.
TGTGCCAGCAGTTACGGGACACTTTACGAGCAGTACTTC
CASSYGTLYEQYF
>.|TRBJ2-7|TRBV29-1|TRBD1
TGCAGCGTCACAGGGGCAATTGGCGAGCAGTACTTC
CSVTGAIGEQYF
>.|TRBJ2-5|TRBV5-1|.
TGCGCCAGCAGCGGCGAATCTAGCGAGAGGGACTTC
CASSGESSERDF
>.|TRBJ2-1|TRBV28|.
TGTGCCAGCAGTTTCTTGTCGGAAGGGAAAAGGAATGAGCAGTTCTTC
CASSFLSEGKRNEQFF
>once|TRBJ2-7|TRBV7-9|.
TGTGCCAGCAGCTTAAATGGGGAGGCCACCTACGAGCAGTACTTC
CASSLNGEATYEQYF
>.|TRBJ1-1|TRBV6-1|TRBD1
TGTGCCAGCAGTGAACCGGGACAGGGGGCGAAAGCTTTCTTT
CASSEPGQGAKAFF
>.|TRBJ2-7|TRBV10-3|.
TGTGCCATCAGTGAGGTGCGGGGCTACGAGCAGTACTTC
CAISEVRGYEQYF
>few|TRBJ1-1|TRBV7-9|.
TGTGCCAGCAGCTTCAGTCTTAGCACTGAAGCTTTCTTT
CASSFSLSTEAFF
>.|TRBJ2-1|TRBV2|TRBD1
TGTGCCAGCATCACGGAACAGGGGGCAGCCTGGGATGAGCAGTTCTTC
CASITEQGAAWDEQFF
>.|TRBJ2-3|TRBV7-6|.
TGTGCCAGCAGCCCCACCACTAGGCCAGATACGCAGTATTTT
CASSPTTRPDTQYF
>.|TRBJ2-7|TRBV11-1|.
TGTGCCAGCAGCTACCTGGGCTCAGCCTACGAGCAGTACTTC
CASSYLGSAYEQYF
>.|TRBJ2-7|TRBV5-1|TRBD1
TGCGCCAGCAGCCAGACAGGGATCGACTACGAGCAGTACTTC
CASSQTGIDYEQYF
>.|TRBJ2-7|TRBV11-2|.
TGTGCCAGCAGCTTCTTGTCCTACGAGCAGTACTTC
CASSFLSYEQYF
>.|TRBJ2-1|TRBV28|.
TGTGCCAGCAGTTTTCAACCAGGTGAAAACAATGAGCAGTTCTTC
CASSFQPGENNEQFF
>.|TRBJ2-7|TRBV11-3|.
TGTGCCAGCAGCTTATACAGGGCTACCTACGAGCAGTACTTC
CASSLYRATYEQYF
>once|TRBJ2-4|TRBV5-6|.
TGTGCCAGTTCTGTCCTGGCCAAAAACATTCAGTACTTC
CASSVLAKNIQYF
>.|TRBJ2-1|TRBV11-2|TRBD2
TGTGCCAGCAGCCCCGGACTAGCGGGTTCCTACAATGAGCAGTTCTTC
CASSPGLAGSYNEQFF
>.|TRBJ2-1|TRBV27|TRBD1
TGTGCCAGCACCCATAGACAGGGGAACAATGAGCAGTTCTTC
CASTHRQGNNEQFF
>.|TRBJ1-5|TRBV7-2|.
TGTGCCAGCAGCCAACTGGACTTCAATCAGCCCCAGCATTTT
CASSQLDFNQPQHF
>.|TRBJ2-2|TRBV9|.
TGTGCCAGCAGCGCCCAAAAATCCGGGATGAGCGGGGAGCTGTTTTTT
CASSAQKSGMSGELFF
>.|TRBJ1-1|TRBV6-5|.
TGTGCCAGCAGAGAAGGACGGTACACTGAAGCTTTCTTT
CASREGRYTEAFF
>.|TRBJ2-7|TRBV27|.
TGTGCCAGCTGTTGTACGGGGCCCTACGAGCAGTACTTC
CASCCTGPYEQYF
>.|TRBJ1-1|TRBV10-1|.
TGCGCCAGCAGTACCTCCCCGAACACTGAAGCTTTCTTT
CASSTSPNTEAFF
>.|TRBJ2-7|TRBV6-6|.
TGTGCCAGCGTTACCGGGCCCTACGAGCAGTACTTC
CASVTGPYEQYF
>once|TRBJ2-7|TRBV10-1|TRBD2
TGCGCCAGCAGTGTTTGCGGGGGACCAGGCTACTCCTACGAGCAGTACTTC
CASSVCGGPGYSYEQYF
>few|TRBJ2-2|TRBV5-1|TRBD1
TGCGCCAGCAGCTTGGGGGACAGAAACACCGGGGAGCTGTTTTTT
CASSLGDRNTGELFF
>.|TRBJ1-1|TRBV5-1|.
TGCGCCAGCAGCTTGAAGTTGACTCCTGGGGCGCACACTGAAGCTTTCTTT
CASSLKLTPGAHTEAFF
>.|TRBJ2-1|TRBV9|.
TGTGCCAGCAGCGTAGAACAGGGGACTCACAATGAGCAGTTCTTC
CASSVEQGTHNEQFF
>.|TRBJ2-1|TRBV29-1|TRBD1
TGCAGCGTGGGACAGGGTGTCCACAATGAGCAGTTCTTC
CSVGQGVHNEQFF
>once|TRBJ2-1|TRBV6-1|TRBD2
TGTGCCAGCAGTGAACCACTAGCGGAGGTTTACAATGAGCAGTTCTTC
CASSEPLAEVYNEQFF
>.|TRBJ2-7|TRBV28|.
TGTGCCAGCAGTTCCGATCCCTACGAGCAGTACTTC
CASSSDPYEQYF
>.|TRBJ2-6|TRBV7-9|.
TGTGCCAGCAGCTCAGACAGGAGCTCTGGGGCCAACGTCCTGACTTTC
CASSSDRSSGANVLTF
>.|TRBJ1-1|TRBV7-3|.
TGTGCCAGCAGCTTAACGATGAACACTGAAGCTTTCTTT
CASSLTMNTEAFF
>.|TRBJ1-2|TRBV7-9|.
TGTGCCAGCAGCTTATCGGACGGGCATGGCTACACCTTC
CASSLSDGHGYTF
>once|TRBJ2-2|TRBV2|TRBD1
TGTGCCAGCAGTGGGACAGGCCCCGGGGAGCTGTTTTTT
CASSGTGPGELFF
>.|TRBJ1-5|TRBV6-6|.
TGTGCCAGCAGTCCCTGGGGCAGGGAGGATCAGCCCCAGCATTTT
CASSPWGREDQPQHF
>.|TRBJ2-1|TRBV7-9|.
TGTGCCAGCAGCCAGAAGGGACCGAGCTCCTACAATGAGCAGTTCTTC
CASSQKGPSSYNEQFF
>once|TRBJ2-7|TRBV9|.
TGTGCCAGCAGCAACGGACTAGGGGGGAACTACGAGCAGTACTTC
CASSNGLGGNYEQYF
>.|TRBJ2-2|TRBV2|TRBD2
TGTGCCAGCAGTGAAGAGGCGGGAGAAGGCACCGGGGAGCTGTTTTTT
CASSEEAGEGTGELFF
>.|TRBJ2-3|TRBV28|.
TGTGCCAGCTGGGACCGGTTGACAGATACGCAGTATTTT
CASWDRLTDTQYF
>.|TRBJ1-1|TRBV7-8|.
TGTGCCAGCAGCCCGGGACGGACGAACACTGAAGCTTTCTTT
CASSPGRTNTEAFF
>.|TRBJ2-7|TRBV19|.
TGTGCCAGTAGTCAGTCATGGAAATTATACCACGAGCAGTACTTC
CASSQSWKLYHEQYF
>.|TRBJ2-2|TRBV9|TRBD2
TGTGCCAGCAGCGCGGCTAGCGGGAGGACCGGGGAGCTGTTTTTT
CASSAASGRTGELFF